This paragraph reports one T cell receptor beta chain. The data are from a study of blood T cell repertoires in COVID-19. The wider study: Samples representing acute and convalescent COVID-19 were sourced from the United States, Italy and Spain. T cells, B-cell-depleted T cells, or PBMCs supplied cDNA or gDNA.

Source study methods: Quantification of nucleated cells was approximated via reference gene primer amplification. Some clones are missing from TCRdb's copy, which holds only in-frame ones; the method was immunoSEQ multiplex PCR. The V and J calls and clone size come from that table; D and trimming were worked out from the DNA. This table holds 190,000 or so clones, 94% found once. V shed 5 bases and J shed 2 bases, with 12 bases lying between them. The V gene's germline CDR1 is MDHEN and CDR2 SYDVKM. The length of the CDR3 is 14 residues. This clonotype was sampled from a man in his thirties or forties with COVID-19, enrolled during active disease. The chain is built from TRBV28 and TRBJ1-1, with a tentative D call TRBD1 (6 bases). Sequenced sample: peripheral blood. CDR3 amino acids: CASSRQATNTEAFF. In nucleotides, the CDR3 is TGTGCCAGCAGTCGACAGGCCACTAACACTGAAGCTTTCTTT.